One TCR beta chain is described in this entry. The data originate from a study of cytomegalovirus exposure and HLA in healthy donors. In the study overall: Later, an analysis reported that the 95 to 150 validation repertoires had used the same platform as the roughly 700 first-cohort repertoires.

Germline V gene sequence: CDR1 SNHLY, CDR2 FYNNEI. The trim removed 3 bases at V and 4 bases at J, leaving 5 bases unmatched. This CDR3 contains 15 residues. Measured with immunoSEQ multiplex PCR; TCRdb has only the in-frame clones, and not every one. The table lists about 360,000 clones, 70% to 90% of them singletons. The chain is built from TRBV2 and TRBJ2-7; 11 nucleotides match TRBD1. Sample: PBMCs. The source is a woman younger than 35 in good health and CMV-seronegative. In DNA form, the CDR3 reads TGTGCCAGCAGTGATCAATGGGACAGGGGGTACGAGCAGTACTTC. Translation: CASSDQWDRGYEQYF. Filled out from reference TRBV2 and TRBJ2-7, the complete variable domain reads EPEVTQTPSHQVTQMGQEVILRCVPISNHLYFYWYRQILGQKVEFLVSFYNNEISEKSEIFDDQFSVERPDGSNFTLKIRSTKLEDSAMYFCASSDQWDRGYEQYFGPGTRLTVT.